The T cell receptor beta chain under discussion was sequenced for a study of T cell responses to AZD1222 COVID-19 vaccine. Study information: Pooling of second doses given at about 4 or about 12 weeks was done.

Only one count was recorded for this clone. Antigen: not known. Study results and limitations: Spike-specific TCR breadth and depth both grew after two AZD1222 doses. Just six AZD1222 recipients were seropositive at baseline. Clonal diversity may have been underestimated, and the donors were mostly white British, with more females than males.

This CDR3 is 15 amino acids long. After removal of 0 bases from V and 4 bases from J, the junction contained 5 bases not matched to a gene. Looked up from germline, CDR1 is SGHTA and CDR2 is FQGNSA. Profiled with immunoSEQ multiplex PCR; TCRdb holds only in-frame clones, not every one. The sample records roughly 90,000 clones, about 86% being singletons. V is TRBV7-2 and J is TRBJ1-2, with TRBD1 matching 7 bases. The TCR originated in an adult in good health. The source material was peripheral blood, sampled on day 0 of AZD1222 vaccination. In DNA, the CDR3 is TGTGCCAGCAGCTTAGCGACAGGGTCGGCCTATGGCTACACCTTC. This sequence encodes CASSLATGSAYGYTF.